The next 11 T cell receptor beta chains were all read from a single sample in a study of monozygotic twins with inflammatory bowel disease. TCRdb reprocessed the 5' RACE reads and reports one entry per CDR3 protein, with no DNA. This sample's table reports about 380,000 distinct CDR3 sequences. The sequenced sample was blood. Receptor source: a human donor with ulcerative colitis or Crohn's disease, or a healthy co-twin of an affected twin (not recorded which).

The chain recombines TRBV14 with TRBJ2-7. This CDR3 spans 14 amino acids. Per the germline V gene, CDR1 is SGHDN and CDR2 is FVKESK. CDR3: CASTPDRSSYEQYF.

The chain carries TRBV5-1 and TRBJ2-1; TCRdb designates TRBD2, a call that cannot be tested without DNA. This CDR3 has 16 amino acids. Germline V lookup: CDR1 SGHRS, CDR2 YFSETQ. CDR3 region: CASSLPGSANYNEQFF.

The J gene is TRBJ1-2, the V gene TRBV27. Germline values: CDR1 MNHEY, CDR2 SMNVEV (reference sequence). The CDR3 is 14 residues long. This CDR3 is CASSLGGMPYGYTF.

V gene TRBV5-1 combines with J gene TRBJ1-6; lacking DNA, the TRBD1 call made by TCRdb goes unchecked. Germline loops: CDR1 SGHRS, CDR2 YFSETQ. This CDR3 contains 15 residues. Here the CDR3 reads CASSSGGTGVSPLHF.

The chain joins TRBV19 to TRBJ2-1; TCRdb names TRBD1, which stays unverified in the absence of DNA. This CDR3 has 17 residues. The germline CDR1 and CDR2 sequences are LNHDA and SQIVND (reference sequence). The CDR3 here is CASSRLGQGASYNEQFF.

The chain combines TRBV5-1 with TRBJ1-1; there is no DNA to check the TCRdb D call of TRBD1. CDR3 length equals 13 residues. CDR1 is SGHRS, CDR2 YFSETQ, per germline. The CDR3 reads CASSRDRETEAFF.

The chain uses TRBV3-1 and TRBJ1-4. In germline, CDR1 is LGHDT, CDR2 YNNKEL (reference sequence). This CDR3 comprises 16 residues. CDR3 residues: CASSQVLGQPNEKLFF.

The chain joins TRBV7-2 to TRBJ2-2; the D gene TCRdb calls, TRBD1, cannot be checked with no DNA. This CDR3 has 13 residues. The germline V gene has CDR1 SGHTA and CDR2 FQGNSA. CDR3 protein: CASSIQGSGELFF.

J is TRBJ2-3 and V is TRBV4-3; TCRdb indicates TRBD1, and absent DNA this call remains unverified. The V gene's germline CDR1 is LGHNA and CDR2 YSLEER. This CDR3 comprises 17 residues. The CDR3 spells CASSQDTQGGYTDTQYF.

This chain uses TRBV24-1 with TRBJ1-5. The CDR3 contains 12 residues. Germline-derived CDR1 and CDR2 are KGHDR and SFDVKD. The CDR3 sequence is CATSDSNQPQHF.

The chain couples TRBV4-2 to TRBJ2-7. The CDR3 covers 15 residues. Germline CDR1 is LGHNA and CDR2 is YNFKEQ. The CDR3 spells CASSQDRQETYEQYF.